The present T cell receptor (beta chain) was sequenced within a study of response to subunit inactivated influenza vaccine. Study-level findings and limits: Each seasonal influenza vaccination, the authors suggested, recruits few new T cells.

This clonotype was detected a few times. Its antigen is as yet unknown. MiXCR was run by TCRdb on the RT-PCR reads, yielding one entry per CDR3 protein. This table has approximately 520,000 distinct CDR3 sequences, approximately 17% appearing once. The sequence was collected from a man between 50 and 75 years old who received an inactivated influenza vaccine. The material sequenced was CD4+ T cells sorted from PBMCs, taken roughly 24 months after vaccination.

The DNA for the CDR3 is TGTGCCAGCAGCCAACATCCAGGGGGCTCCTACAATGAGCAGTTCTTC. Amino acid sequence: CASSQHPGGSYNEQFF. This rearrangement joins TRBV4-2 to TRBJ2-1; 7 bases agree with TRBD1. CDR1 is LGHNA and CDR2 is YNFKEQ in the germline V gene. The CDR3 is 16 residues long. The V segment lost 2 bases and the J segment 0 bases; nucleotides outside the gene matches: 4.